This T cell receptor (beta chain) was identified in a study of blood T cell repertoires in COVID-19. This CDR3 has 13 amino acids. Trimming removed 6 bases from V and 7 bases from J; junction bases left unmatched: 9. Germline CDR1 is LNHDA and CDR2 is SQIVND (reference sequence). Produced via immunoSEQ multiplex PCR; TCRdb's table is partial and in-frame only. The data show approximately 50,000 clones, with around nine tenths seen just once and just over 5% held by the top ten. Sequencing was performed on peripheral blood. The chain couples TRBV19 to TRBJ2-7, with TRBD1 matching 7 bases. The receptor was isolated from a man between 70 and 80 years old with acute or convalescent COVID-19. CDR3 in amino acids: CASRHDRAREQYF. CDR3 nucleotide sequence: TGTGCCAGTAGGCACGACAGGGCGAGGGAGCAGTACTTC.